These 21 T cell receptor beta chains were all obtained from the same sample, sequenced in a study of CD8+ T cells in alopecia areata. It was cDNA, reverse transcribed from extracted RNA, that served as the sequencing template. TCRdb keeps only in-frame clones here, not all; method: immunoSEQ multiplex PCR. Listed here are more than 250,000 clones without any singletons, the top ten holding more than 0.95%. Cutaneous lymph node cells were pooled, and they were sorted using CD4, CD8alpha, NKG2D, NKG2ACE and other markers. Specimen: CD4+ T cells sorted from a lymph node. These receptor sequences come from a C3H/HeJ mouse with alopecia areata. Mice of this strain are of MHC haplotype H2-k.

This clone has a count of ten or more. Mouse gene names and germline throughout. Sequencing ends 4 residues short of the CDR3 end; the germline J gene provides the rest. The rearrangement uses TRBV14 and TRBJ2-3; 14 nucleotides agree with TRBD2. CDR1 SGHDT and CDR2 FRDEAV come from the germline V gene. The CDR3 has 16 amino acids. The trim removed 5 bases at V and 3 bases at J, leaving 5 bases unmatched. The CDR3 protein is CASRSGTGGAAETLYF. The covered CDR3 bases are TGTGCCAGCAGGTCCGGGACTGGGGGGGCGGCAGAA. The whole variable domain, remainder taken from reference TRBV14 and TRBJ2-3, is EAGVTQSPRYAVLQEGQAVSFWCDPISGHDTLYWYQQPRDQGPQLLVYFRDEAVIDNSQLPSDRFSAVRPKGTNSTLKIQSAKQGDTATYLCASRSGTGGAAETLYFGSGTRLTVL.

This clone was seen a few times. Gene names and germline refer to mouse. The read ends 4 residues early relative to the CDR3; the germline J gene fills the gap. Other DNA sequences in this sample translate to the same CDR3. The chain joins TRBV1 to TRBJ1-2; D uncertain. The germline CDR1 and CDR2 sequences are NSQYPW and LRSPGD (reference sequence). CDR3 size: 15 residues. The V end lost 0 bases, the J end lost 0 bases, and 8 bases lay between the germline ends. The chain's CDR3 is CTCSADLTANSDYTF. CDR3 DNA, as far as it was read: TGCACCTGCAGTGCAGATTTAACAGCAAACTCC.

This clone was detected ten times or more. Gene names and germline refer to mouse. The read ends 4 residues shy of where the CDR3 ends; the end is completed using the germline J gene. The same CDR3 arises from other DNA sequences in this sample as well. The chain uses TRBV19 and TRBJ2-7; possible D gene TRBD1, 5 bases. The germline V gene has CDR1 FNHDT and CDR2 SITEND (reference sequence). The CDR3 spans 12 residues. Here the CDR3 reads CASSIGQYEQYF. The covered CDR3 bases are TGTGCCAGCAGTATAGGACAGTAT. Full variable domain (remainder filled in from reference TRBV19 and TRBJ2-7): GGIITQTPKFLIGQEGQKLTLKCQQNFNHDTMYWYRQDSGKGLRLIYYSITENDLQKGDLSEGYDASREKKSSFSLTVTSAQKNEMAVFLCASSIGQYEQYFGPGTRLTVL.

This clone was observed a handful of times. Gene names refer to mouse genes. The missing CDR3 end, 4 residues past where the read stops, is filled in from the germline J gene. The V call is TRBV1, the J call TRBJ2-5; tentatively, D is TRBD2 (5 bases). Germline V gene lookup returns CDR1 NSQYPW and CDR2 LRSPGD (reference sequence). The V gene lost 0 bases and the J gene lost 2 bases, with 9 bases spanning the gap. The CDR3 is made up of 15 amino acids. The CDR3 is CTCSADLGFQDTQYF. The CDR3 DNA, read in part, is TGCACCTGCAGTGCAGATCTGGGTTTCCAAGAC.

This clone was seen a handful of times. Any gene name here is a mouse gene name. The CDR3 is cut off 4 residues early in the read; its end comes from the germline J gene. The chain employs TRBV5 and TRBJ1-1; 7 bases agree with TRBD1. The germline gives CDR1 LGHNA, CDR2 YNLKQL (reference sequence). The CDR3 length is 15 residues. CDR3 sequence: CASSQETGRRTEVFF. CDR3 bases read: TGTGCCAGCAGCCAAGAGACAGGGCGGAGGACA.

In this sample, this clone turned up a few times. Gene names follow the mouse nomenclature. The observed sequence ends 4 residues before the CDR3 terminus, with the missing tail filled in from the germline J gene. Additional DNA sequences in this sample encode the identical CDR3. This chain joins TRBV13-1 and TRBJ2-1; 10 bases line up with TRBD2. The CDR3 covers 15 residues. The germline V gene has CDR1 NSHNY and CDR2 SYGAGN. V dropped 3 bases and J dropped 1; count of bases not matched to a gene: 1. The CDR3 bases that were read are TGTGCCAGCAGTGGACTGGGGGGAAACTATGCT. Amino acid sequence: CASSGLGGNYA. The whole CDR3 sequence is CASSGLGGNYAEQFF.

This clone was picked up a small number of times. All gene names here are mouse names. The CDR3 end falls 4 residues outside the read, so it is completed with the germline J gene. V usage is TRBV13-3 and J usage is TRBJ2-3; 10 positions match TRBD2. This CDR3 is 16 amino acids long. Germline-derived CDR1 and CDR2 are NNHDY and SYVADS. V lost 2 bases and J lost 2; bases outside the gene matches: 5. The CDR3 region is CASSDSGGALAETLYF. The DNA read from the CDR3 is TGTGCCAGCAGTGACTCTGGGGGGGCGCTTGCAGAA.

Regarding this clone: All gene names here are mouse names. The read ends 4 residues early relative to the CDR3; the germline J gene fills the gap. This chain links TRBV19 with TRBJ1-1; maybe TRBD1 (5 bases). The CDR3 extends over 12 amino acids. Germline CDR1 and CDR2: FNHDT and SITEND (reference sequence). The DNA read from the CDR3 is TGTGCCAGCAGTATCGCAGGGACA. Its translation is CASSIAGT. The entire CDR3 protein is CASSIAGTEVFF.

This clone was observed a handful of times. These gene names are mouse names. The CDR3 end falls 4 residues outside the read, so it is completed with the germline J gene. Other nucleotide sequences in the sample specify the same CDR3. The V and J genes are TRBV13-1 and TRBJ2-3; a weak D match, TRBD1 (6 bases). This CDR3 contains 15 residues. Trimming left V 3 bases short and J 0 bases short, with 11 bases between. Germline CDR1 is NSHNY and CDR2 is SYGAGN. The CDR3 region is CASSAGTTSAETLYF. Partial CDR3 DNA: TGTGCCAGCAGTGCCGGGACAACTAGTGCAGAA.

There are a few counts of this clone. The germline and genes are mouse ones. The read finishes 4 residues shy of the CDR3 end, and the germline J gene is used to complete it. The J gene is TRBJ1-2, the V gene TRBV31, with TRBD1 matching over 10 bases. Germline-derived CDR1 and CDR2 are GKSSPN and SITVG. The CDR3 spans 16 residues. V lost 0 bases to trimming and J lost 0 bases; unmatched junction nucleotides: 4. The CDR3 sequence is CAWSLPGTGANSDYTF. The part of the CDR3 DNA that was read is TGTGCCTGGAGTCTTCCCGGGACAGGGGCAAACTCC.

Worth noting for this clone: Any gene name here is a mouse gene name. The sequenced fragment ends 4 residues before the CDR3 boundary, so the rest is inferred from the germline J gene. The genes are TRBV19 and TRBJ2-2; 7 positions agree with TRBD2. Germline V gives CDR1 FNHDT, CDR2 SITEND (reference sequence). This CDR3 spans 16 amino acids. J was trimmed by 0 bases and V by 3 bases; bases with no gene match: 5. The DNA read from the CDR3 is TGTGCCAGCAGTAAGGCTGGGGGAGCAAACACCGGG. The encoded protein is CASSKAGGANTG. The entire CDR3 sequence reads CASSKAGGANTGQLYF. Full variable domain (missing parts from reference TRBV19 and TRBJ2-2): GGIITQTPKFLIGQEGQKLTLKCQQNFNHDTMYWYRQDSGKGLRLIYYSITENDLQKGDLSEGYDASREKKSSFSLTVTSAQKNEMAVFLCASSKAGGANTGQLYFGEGSKLTVL.

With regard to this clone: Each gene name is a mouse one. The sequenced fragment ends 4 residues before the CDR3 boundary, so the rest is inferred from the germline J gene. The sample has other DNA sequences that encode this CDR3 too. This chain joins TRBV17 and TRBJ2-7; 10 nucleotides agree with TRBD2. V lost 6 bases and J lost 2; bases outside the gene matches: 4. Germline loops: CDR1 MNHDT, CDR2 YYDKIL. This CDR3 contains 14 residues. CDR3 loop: CASSTTGGAYEQYF. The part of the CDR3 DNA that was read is TGTGCTAGCAGCACAACTGGGGGGGCCTAT.

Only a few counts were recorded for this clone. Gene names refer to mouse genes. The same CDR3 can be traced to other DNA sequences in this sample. The chain's CDR3 is CAWTGDSYEQYF. CDR3 DNA (partial): TGTGCCTGGACTGGGGACTCCTAT. V gene TRBV31 combines with J gene TRBJ2-7, with D perhaps matching TRBD2 (6 bases). The read gets to within 4 residues of the CDR3 end, and the germline J gene fills in the rest. The CDR3 is 12 amino acids. With 4 bases removed from V and 0 bases from J, the gap between germline ends came to 7 bases. The germline CDR1 and CDR2 sequences are GKSSPN and SITVG.

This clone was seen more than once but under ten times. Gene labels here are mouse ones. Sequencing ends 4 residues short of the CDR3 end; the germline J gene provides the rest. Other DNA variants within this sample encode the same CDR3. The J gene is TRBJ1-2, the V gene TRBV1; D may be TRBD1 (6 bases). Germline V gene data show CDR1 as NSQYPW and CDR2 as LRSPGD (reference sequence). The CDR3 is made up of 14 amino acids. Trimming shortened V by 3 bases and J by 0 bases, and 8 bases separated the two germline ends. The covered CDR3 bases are TGCACCTGCAGTGCGGACAGTGCAAACTCC. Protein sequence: CTCSADSANS. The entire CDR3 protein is CTCSADSANSDYTF.

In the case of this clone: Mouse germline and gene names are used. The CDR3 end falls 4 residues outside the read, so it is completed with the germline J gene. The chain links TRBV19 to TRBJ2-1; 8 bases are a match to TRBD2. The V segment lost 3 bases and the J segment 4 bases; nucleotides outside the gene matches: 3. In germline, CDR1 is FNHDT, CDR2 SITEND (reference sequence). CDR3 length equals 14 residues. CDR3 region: CASSKAGGYAEQFF. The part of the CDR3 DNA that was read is TGTGCCAGCAGTAAGGCTGGGGGGTATGCT.

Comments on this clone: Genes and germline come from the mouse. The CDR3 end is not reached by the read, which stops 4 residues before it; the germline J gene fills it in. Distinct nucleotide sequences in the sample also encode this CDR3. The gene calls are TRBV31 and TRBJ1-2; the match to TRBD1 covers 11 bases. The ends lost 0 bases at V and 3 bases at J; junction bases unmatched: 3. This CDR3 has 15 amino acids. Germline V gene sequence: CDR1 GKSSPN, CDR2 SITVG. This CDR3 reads CAWSLPGQGDSDYTF. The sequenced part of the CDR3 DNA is TGTGCCTGGAGTCTACCGGGACAGGGGGACTCC.

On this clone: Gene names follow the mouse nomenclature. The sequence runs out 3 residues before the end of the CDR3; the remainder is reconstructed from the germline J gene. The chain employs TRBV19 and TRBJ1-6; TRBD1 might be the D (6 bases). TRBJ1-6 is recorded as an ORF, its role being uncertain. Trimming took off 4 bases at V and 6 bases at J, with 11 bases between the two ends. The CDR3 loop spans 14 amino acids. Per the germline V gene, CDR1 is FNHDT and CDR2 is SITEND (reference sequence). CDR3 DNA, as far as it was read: TGTGCCAGCAGTTCCTCCAGGGGTAATTCGCCC. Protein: CASSSSRGNSP. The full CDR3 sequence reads CASSSSRGNSPLYF.

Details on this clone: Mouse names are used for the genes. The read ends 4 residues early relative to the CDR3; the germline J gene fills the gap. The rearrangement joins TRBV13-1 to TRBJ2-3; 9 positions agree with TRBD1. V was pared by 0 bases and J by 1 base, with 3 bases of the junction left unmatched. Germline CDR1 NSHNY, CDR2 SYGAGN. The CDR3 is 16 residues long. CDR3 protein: CASSDDRGPGAETLYF. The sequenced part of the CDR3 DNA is TGTGCCAGCAGTGATGACAGGGGGCCGGGTGCAGAA.

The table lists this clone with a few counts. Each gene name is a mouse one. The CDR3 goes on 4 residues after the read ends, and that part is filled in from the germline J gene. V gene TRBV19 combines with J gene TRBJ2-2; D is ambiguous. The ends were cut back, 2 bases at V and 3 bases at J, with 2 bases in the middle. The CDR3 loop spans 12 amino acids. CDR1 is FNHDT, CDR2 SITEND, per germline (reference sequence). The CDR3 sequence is CASSMYTGQLYF. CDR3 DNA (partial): TGTGCCAGCAGTATGTACACCGGG.

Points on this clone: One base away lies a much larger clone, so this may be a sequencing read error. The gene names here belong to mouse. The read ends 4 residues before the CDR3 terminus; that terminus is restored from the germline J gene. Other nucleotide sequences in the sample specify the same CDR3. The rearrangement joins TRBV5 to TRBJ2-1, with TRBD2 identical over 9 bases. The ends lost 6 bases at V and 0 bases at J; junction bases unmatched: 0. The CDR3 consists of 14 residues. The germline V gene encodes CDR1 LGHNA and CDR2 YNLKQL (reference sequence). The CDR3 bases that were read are TGTGCCAGCAGGGACTGGGGTAACTATGCT. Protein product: CASRDWGNYA. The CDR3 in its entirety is CASRDWGNYAEQFF.

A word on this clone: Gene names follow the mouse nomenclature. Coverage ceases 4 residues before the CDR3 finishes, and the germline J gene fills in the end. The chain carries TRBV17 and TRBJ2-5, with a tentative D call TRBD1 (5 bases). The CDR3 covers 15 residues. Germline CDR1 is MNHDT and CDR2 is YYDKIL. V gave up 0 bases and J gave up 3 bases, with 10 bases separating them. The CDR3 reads CASSRDGRGQDTQYF. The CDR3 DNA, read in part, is TGTGCTAGCAGTAGAGATGGTAGGGGTCAAGAC. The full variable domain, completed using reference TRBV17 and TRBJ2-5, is DTTVKQNPRYKLARVGKPVNLICSQTMNHDTMYWYQKKPNQAPKLLLFYYDKILNREADTFEKFQSSRPNNSFCSLYIGSAGLEYSAMYLCASSRDGRGQDTQYFGPGTRLLVL.